The entry below gives a single TCR beta chain sequence along with its context. The CDR3 runs 16 residues. Germline V lookup: CDR1 SGHNT, CDR2 YYREEE (reference sequence). Trimming pared 1 base from V and 2 bases from J, leaving 14 bases between. Assay used: immunoSEQ multiplex PCR; TCRdb lists only in-frame clones, some missing. The sample has more than 45,000 clones, 91% seen once. The sample comes from a study of OX40 agonist ivuxolimab in advanced cancers. Looking at the study overall: Those treated in dose escalation had hepatocellular carcinoma, melanoma, renal cell cancer or head and neck cancer.

The rearrangement joins TRBV5-4 to TRBJ2-3; D remains unclear. The sequenced sample was CD4+ or CD8+ T cells sorted from blood, obtained in a trial of the OX40 agonist ivuxolimab. The sequence came from an adult with an advanced solid tumor such as melanoma, head and neck, liver or kidney cancer. Written as DNA, the CDR3 is TGTGCCAGCAGCTTGTGGTTAGTCACCGACACAGATACGCAGTATTTT. Its translation is CASSLWLVTDTDTQYF. The complete variable domain, with remaining parts taken from reference TRBV5-4 and TRBJ2-3, reads ETGVTQSPTHLIKTRGQQVTLRCSSQSGHNTVSWYQQALGQGPQFIFQYYREEENGRGNFPPRFSGLQFPNYSSELNVNALELDDSALYLCASSLWLVTDTDTQYFGPGTRLTVL.